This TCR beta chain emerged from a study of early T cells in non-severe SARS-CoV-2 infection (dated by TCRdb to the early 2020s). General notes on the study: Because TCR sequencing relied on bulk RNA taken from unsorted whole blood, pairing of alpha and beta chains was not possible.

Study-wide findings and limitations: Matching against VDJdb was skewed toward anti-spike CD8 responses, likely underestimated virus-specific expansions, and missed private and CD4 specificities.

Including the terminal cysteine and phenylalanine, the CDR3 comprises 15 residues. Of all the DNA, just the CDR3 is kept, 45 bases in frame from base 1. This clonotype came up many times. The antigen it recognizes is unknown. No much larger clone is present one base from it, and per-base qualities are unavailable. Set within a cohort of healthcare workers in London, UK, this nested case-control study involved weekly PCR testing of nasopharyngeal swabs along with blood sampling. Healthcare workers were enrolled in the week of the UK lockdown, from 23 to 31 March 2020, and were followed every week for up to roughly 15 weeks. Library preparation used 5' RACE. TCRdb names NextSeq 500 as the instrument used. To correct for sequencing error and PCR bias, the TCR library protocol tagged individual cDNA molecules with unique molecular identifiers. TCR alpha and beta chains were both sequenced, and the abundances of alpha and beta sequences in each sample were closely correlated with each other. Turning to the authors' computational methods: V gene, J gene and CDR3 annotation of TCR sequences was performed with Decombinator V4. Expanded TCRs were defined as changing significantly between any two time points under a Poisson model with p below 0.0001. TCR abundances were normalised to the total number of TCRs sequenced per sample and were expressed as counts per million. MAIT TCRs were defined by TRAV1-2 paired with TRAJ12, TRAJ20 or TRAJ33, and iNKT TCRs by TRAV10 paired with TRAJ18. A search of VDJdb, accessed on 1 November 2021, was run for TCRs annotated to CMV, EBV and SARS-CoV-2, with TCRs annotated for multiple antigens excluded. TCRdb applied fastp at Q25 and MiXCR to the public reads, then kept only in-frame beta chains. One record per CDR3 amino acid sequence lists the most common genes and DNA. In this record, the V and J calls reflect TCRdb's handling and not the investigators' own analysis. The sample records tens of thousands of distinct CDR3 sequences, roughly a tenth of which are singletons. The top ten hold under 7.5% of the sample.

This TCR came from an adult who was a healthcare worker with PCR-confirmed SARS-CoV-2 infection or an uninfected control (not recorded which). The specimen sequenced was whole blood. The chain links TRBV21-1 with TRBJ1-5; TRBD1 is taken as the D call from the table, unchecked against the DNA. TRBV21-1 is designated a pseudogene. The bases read TGTGCCAGCAGCGAACAGGGGTATAGCAATCAGCCCCAGCATTTT. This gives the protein CASSEQGYSNQPQHF.